Shown below are 4 T cell receptor beta chains from a single sample sequenced in a study of cytomegalovirus exposure and HLA in healthy donors. Researchers ran the PCR with 60 Vbeta and 13 Jbeta primers. Some clones are missing from TCRdb's copy, which holds only in-frame ones; the method was immunoSEQ multiplex PCR. The sample records roughly 180,000 clones, roughly 80% being singletons. Sequenced sample: PBMCs. The receptors come from a man aged 25 to 45 in good health and CMV-seronegative.

The rearrangement joins TRBV4-1 to TRBJ1-1; D uncertain. The V end was cut by 5 bases, the J end by 4 bases, with 14 bases between. Germline V gene data show CDR1 as MGHRA and CDR2 as YSYEKL. This CDR3 is built from 14 residues. Here the CDR3 DNA reads TGCGCCAGCAGCTCGGGTCTGGGGAGCACTGAAGCTTTCTTT. Translation gives CASSSGLGSTEAFF.

As concerns this clone: A read error may account for a junction end that differs from germline. This chain joins TRBV2 and TRBJ1-3, with 9 bases aligning to TRBD1. CDR1 and CDR2 from the germline V gene are SNHLY and FYNNEI. There are 13 residues in the CDR3. The CDR3 DNA is TGTGCCAGCAGGGAAGGACAGGGGAACACCATATATTTT. Its protein product is CASREGQGNTIYF.

The V and J genes are TRBV11-1 and TRBJ2-5; no definite D call. Trimming stripped 1 base from V and 9 bases from J, with 12 bases between. The germline gives CDR1 SGHAT, CDR2 FQDESV (reference sequence). The CDR3 extends over 13 amino acids. The CDR3 nucleotides read TGTGCCAGCAGCTTAGATTCGAGTCGGGCCCAGTACTTC. Residues: CASSLDSSRAQYF.

This chain joins TRBV29-1 and TRBJ2-5, with D maybe TRBD2 (6 bases). Near its end, the DNA agrees better with TRBJ2-7, so the J call may be wrong. CDR1 is SQVTM, CDR2 ANQGSEA, per germline. The CDR3 is 12 residues long. This CDR3 reads CSVEDRGYEQYF. The CDR3 region has the DNA TGCAGCGTTGAAGATCGGGGGTACGAGCAGTACTTC.